These T cell receptor beta chains were read from a single sample in a study of T-cell reconstitution after alpha-beta-depleted transplantation in children. MiXCR, run by TCRdb on the PCR reads, gives a single entry per CDR3 protein. The sample lists a few hundred thousand distinct CDR3 sequences; 13% were seen once. The sample consisted of PBMCs, taken from the stem cell graft. These receptors came from a human donor who donated a stem cell graft to a child with Fanconi anemia. CDR3s leave out the opening cysteine and the closing phenylalanine or tryptophan.

J: TRBJ1-2
V: TRBV5-1
CDR3: ASSLKDGGDGYT

J: TRBJ2-5
V: TRBV12-3/TRBV12-4
CDR3: ASGLAPEGAQY

J: TRBJ2-3
V: TRBV4-3
CDR3: ASSQSQHMSWSTDTQY

J: TRBJ1-6
V: TRBV5-6
CDR3: ASSLVQAQWTLH

J: TRBJ1-1
V: TRBV15
CDR3: ATSSSGRSTEAF

J: TRBJ1-3
V: TRBV18
CDR3: ASSPRTGDSGNTIY

J: TRBJ1-5
V: TRBV12-3/TRBV12-4
CDR3: ASSFRRNNQPQH

J: TRBJ1-6
V: TRBV12-3/TRBV12-4
CDR3: ASSQRPSPLH

J: TRBJ1-1
V: TRBV6-6
CDR3: ASSEVMNTEAF

J: TRBJ1-1
V: TRBV12-3/TRBV12-4
CDR3: ASSPSGQDKAF

J: TRBJ1-1
V: TRBV4-1
CDR3: ASSQDAGINTVF

J: TRBJ1-6
V: TRBV5-1
CDR3: ASSLAGGLDSPLH

J: TRBJ2-3
V: TRBV5-1
CDR3: ASSPRAGLFTDTQY

J: TRBJ2-2
V: TRBV5-1
CDR3: ASSLRGVYTGELF

J: TRBJ2-2
V: TRBV12-3/TRBV12-4
CDR3: ASRRLINTGELF

J: TRBJ1-2
V: TRBV20-1
CDR3: SASPFGVGYGYT

J: TRBJ2-3
V: TRBV24-1
CDR3: ATSESARRSSTDTQY

J: TRBJ2-1
V: TRBV6-5
CDR3: ASSYRGEQF

J: TRBJ2-5
V: TRBV7-3
CDR3: ASSSAGGAETQY

J: TRBJ1-2
V: TRBV5-1
CDR3: ASSQDRSSSSYYGYT

J: TRBJ1-1
V: TRBV20-1
CDR3: SAEGVYTEAF

J: TRBJ2-3
V: TRBV9
CDR3: ASSTRTSGGYYTQY

J: TRBJ2-2
V: TRBV7-9
CDR3: ASSVALGELF

J: TRBJ1-4
V: TRBV20-1
CDR3: SAVGGNNEKLF

J: TRBJ1-5
V: TRBV11-2
CDR3: ASSLSPDSNQPQH

J: TRBJ2-1
V: TRBV10-2
CDR3: ASRPLGAGEQF

J: TRBJ2-2
V: TRBV11-1
CDR3: ASSWGLAVNTGVLF

J: TRBJ2-5
V: TRBV7-8
CDR3: ASSFGTQLQETQY

J: TRBJ2-2
V: TRBV11-2
CDR3: ASSFSGGFTGELF

J: TRBJ2-3
V: TRBV19
CDR3: ASSISGLADTQY

J: TRBJ2-5
V: TRBV25-1
CDR3: ASSEAGGTPIGTQY

J: TRBJ1-1
V: TRBV3-1
CDR3: ASSQEWRTGETYTEAF

J: TRBJ2-7
V: TRBV5-1
CDR3: ASSSRTGGNEQY

J: TRBJ1-1
V: TRBV5-1
CDR3: ASSEQGGDTEAF

J: TRBJ2-3
V: TRBV19
CDR3: ASSTRDRGGDTQY

J: TRBJ2-7
V: TRBV6-6
CDR3: ASLPMGGDEQY

J: TRBJ2-5
V: TRBV20-1
CDR3: SASPRRGDRRHAQETQY

J: TRBJ2-5
V: TRBV7-2
CDR3: ASSPWTSGGAETQY

J: TRBJ1-2
V: TRBV6-6
CDR3: ASSQESYGYT

J: TRBJ2-2
V: TRBV7-2
CDR3: ASRTITDTGELF

J: TRBJ1-1
V: TRBV3-1
CDR3: ASSQDRGEAF

J: TRBJ2-3
V: TRBV10-3
CDR3: AISESGTADTQY

J: TRBJ2-1
V: TRBV7-2
CDR3: ASGDHPNEQF

J: TRBJ2-7
V: TRBV29-1
CDR3: SVERLAGEQY

J: TRBJ1-5
V: TRBV7-8
CDR3: ASSSADRGHNQPQH

J: TRBJ2-1
V: TRBV5-1
CDR3: ASSQDYGGGEQF

J: TRBJ2-1
V: TRBV6-2/TRBV6-3
CDR3: ASRSRTASGYNEQF

J: TRBJ2-1
V: TRBV7-2
CDR3: ASLRFGGNEQF

J: TRBJ1-1
V: TRBV4-3
CDR3: ASSQDYAGENTEAF

J: TRBJ2-1
V: TRBV10-1
CDR3: ASGRGNEQF

J: TRBJ2-2
V: TRBV12-3/TRBV12-4
CDR3: ASSFRGDAGELF

J: TRBJ2-2
V: TRBV15
CDR3: ATSGPRANTGELF

J: TRBJ1-2
V: TRBV5-1
CDR3: ASSLNTGYGYT

J: TRBJ1-3
V: TRBV18
CDR3: ASSPRSALGSGNTIY

J: TRBJ2-5
V: TRBV5-6
CDR3: ASSLPGQGERGKATQY